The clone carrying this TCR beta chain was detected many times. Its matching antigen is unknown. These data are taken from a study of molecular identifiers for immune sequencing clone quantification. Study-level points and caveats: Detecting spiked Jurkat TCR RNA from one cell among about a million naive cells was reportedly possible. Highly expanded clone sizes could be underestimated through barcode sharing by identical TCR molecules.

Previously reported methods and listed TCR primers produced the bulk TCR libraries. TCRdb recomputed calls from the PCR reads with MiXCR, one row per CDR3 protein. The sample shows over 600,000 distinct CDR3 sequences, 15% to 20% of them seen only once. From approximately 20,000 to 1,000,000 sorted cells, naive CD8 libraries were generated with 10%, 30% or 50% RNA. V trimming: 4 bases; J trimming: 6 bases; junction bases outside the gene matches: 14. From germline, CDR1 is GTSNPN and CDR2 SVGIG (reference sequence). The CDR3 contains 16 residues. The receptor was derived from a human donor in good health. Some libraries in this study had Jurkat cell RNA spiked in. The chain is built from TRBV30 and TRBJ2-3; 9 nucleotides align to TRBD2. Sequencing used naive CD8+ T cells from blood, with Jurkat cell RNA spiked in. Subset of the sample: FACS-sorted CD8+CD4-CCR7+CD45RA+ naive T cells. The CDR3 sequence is CAWTHGAGGPWDTQYF. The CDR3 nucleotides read TGTGCCTGGACACACGGTGCGGGAGGGCCTTGGGATACGCAGTATTTT.